Below, 25 T cell receptor beta chains from the same sample are listed, as sequenced in a study of OX40 agonist ivuxolimab in advanced cancers. Data came from immunoSEQ multiplex PCR; TCRdb stores just in-frame clones and leaves some out. The sample holds roughly 75,000 clones; approximately 93% are singletons and the top ten take about 6.7%. The sample was CD4+ or CD8+ T cells sorted from blood, taken in a trial of the OX40 agonist ivuxolimab. The receptors here all came from an adult with an advanced solid tumor such as melanoma, head and neck, liver or kidney cancer.

This chain joins TRBV6-6 and TRBJ2-3; D uncertain. Germline CDR1 and CDR2: MNHNY and SVGAGI (reference sequence). CDR3 length: 15 residues. Trimming cost V 6 bases and J 3 bases, with 16 bases left between them. CDR3 nucleotides: TGTGCCAGCAGCTTACATGGGTTATATACAGATACGCAGTATTTT. It codes for CASSLHGLYTDTQYF.

The CDR3 loop is CASSSGPNVNQPQHF. The CDR3 DNA sequence: TGTGCCAGCAGTTCGGGACCGAATGTCAATCAGCCCCAGCATTTT. The chain couples TRBV6-5 to TRBJ1-5; tentatively, D is TRBD1 (5 bases). The CDR3 covers 15 residues. V gave up 4 bases and J gave up 3 bases, with 13 bases separating them. The germline V gene has CDR1 MNHEY and CDR2 SVGAGI.

The rearrangement uses TRBV2 and TRBJ2-2; 13 bases align to TRBD2. The CDR3 sequence is 18 residues long. Trimming at V came to 6 bases and at J to 4 bases, leaving 11 bases not matched to a gene. Germline CDR1 and CDR2: SNHLY and FYNNEI. The CDR3 DNA reads TGTGCCAGCAGCCCCACACTAGCGGGAGGGTACCTCACCGGGGAGCTGTTTTTT. It yields the protein CASSPTLAGGYLTGELFF.

The chain has TRBV6-6 and TRBJ2-5; D unresolved. The CDR3 loop spans 13 amino acids. Germline CDR1 is MNHNY and CDR2 is SVGAGI (reference sequence). V was clipped by 3 bases and J by 1 base, with 6 bases between them. CDR3 bases: TGTGCCAGCAGTTATGGCAGCCAAGAGACCCAGTACTTC. Protein: CASSYGSQETQYF.

The chain has TRBV27 and TRBJ2-3; weak D call: TRBD1 (5 bases). Trimming removed 5 bases from V and 5 bases from J, with 14 bases in between. This CDR3 has 14 residues. Germline loops: CDR1 MNHEY, CDR2 SMNVEV (reference sequence). CDR3 in amino acids: CASSPRAFRDTQYF. The CDR3 DNA is TGTGCCAGCAGTCCCAGGGCCTTTAGAGATACGCAGTATTTT.

The V call is TRBV6-5, the J call TRBJ2-4; no clear D. The CDR3 sequence is 11 residues long. Germline V gene lookup returns CDR1 MNHEY and CDR2 SVGAGI. V lost 2 bases to trimming and J lost 8 bases, with 4 bases between them. The CDR3 spells CASSYGDIQYF. The CDR3 bases are TGTGCCAGCAGTTACGGCGACATTCAGTACTTC.

The chain carries TRBV9 and TRBJ1-2, with D possibly being TRBD1 (6 bases). V was cut by 5 bases and J by 4 bases, with 27 bases left in between. The CDR3 has 18 amino acids. Germline assignment: CDR1 SGDLS and CDR2 YYNGEE. The CDR3 loop is CASSLFPLKLGGAYGYTF. Here the CDR3 DNA reads TGTGCCAGCAGTTTGTTCCCCCTTAAGTTGGGGGGGGCCTATGGCTACACCTTC.

The chain joins TRBV6-1 to TRBJ2-2; a possible D gene is TRBD1 (6 bases). Germline V lookup: CDR1 MNHNS, CDR2 SASEGT. The CDR3 loop spans 16 amino acids. Trimming left V 2 bases short and J 5 bases short, with 15 bases between. CDR3 DNA: TGTGCCAGCAGTGAACTGGTTTGGGGGCGTACCGGGGAGCTGTTTTTT. Translation: CASSELVWGRTGELFF.

This chain joins TRBV4-1 and TRBJ1-4, with TRBD1 identical over 8 bases. V was pared by 0 bases and J by 8 bases, with 11 bases of the junction left unmatched. Germline values: CDR1 MGHRA, CDR2 YSYEKL. The CDR3 has 17 residues. The CDR3 loop reads CASSQEGRGPIREKLFF. The CDR3 DNA is TGCGCCAGCAGCCAAGAGGGCAGGGGGCCGATACGGGAAAAACTGTTTTTT.

The chain has TRBV6-6 and TRBJ1-5, with a tentative D call TRBD1 (5 bases). The V end lost 8 bases, the J end lost 4 bases, and 18 bases lay between the germline ends. Germline V CDR1 and CDR2: MNHNY, SVGAGI (reference sequence). The CDR3 is 15 amino acids. The CDR3 DNA reads TGTGCCAGCTCCCCTGGGACGTTAGGGAATCAGCCCCAGCATTTT. Protein: CASSPGTLGNQPQHF.

This clone occurred a few times. This chain joins TRBV7-9 and TRBJ2-2; the match to TRBD1 covers 7 bases. The germline CDR1 and CDR2 sequences are SEHNR and FQNEAQ (reference sequence). This CDR3 spans 17 amino acids. Trimming cost V 5 bases and J 0 bases; bases outside gene matches: 9. CDR3 region: CASSDTGDHANTGELFF. CDR3 nucleotide sequence: TGTGCCAGCAGCGATACAGGGGATCACGCGAACACCGGGGAGCTGTTTTTT.

The rearrangement links TRBV7-9 to TRBJ2-5, with 9 bases fitting TRBD2. After removal of 1 base from V and 2 bases from J, the junction contained 5 bases not matched to a gene. Germline CDR1 is SEHNR and CDR2 is FQNEAQ (reference sequence). The CDR3 covers 16 residues. Here the CDR3 reads CASSLGGTSLQETQYF. The CDR3, as DNA: TGTGCCAGCAGCTTAGGGGGGACTAGCCTACAAGAGACCCAGTACTTC.

The chain has TRBV7-2 and TRBJ2-7, with 9 bases that match TRBD2. The V gene's germline CDR1 is SGHTA and CDR2 FQGNSA. Germline trimming cut 3 bases from V and 2 bases from J; bases unmatched to any gene: 5. The CDR3 is 15 residues long. In DNA form, the CDR3 reads TGTGCCAGCAGCTTGGGCAGCGGGGGGACCTACGAGCAGTACTTC. Encoded protein: CASSLGSGGTYEQYF.

V usage is TRBV19 and J usage is TRBJ1-1; 10 bases agree with TRBD1. CDR1 and CDR2 (germline): LNHDA, SQIVND (reference sequence). V was clipped by 4 bases and J by 0 bases; unmatched bases: 5. The CDR3 has 16 residues. The CDR3 bases are TGTGCCAGTAGTACACGACAGGGGGCCCTGAACACTGAAGCTTTCTTT. Encoded protein: CASSTRQGALNTEAFF.

The gene calls are TRBV29-1 and TRBJ1-2; D call uncertain. This CDR3 spans 12 amino acids. The germline CDR1 and CDR2 sequences are SQVTM and ANQGSEA. Trimming cost V 6 bases and J 5 bases, with 13 bases left between them. The CDR3 DNA sequence: TGCAGCGTGATCGACCGAGGATATGGCTACACCTTC. Translating gives CSVIDRGYGYTF. The full variable domain, its missing parts supplied by reference TRBV29-1 and TRBJ1-2, is SAVISQKPSRDICQRGTSLTIQCQVDSQVTMMFWYRQQPGQSLTLIATANQGSEATYESGFVIDKFPISRPNLTFSTLTVSNMSPEDSSIYLCSVIDRGYGYTFGSGTRLTVV.

The CDR3, as DNA: TGTGCCAGCACCCCCGGGGGTGAGCAGTTCTTC. This translates into CASTPGGEQFF. V is TRBV6-6 and J is TRBJ2-1; possible D gene TRBD2, 6 bases. Per the germline V gene, CDR1 is MNHNY and CDR2 is SVGAGI (reference sequence). CDR3 length equals 11 residues. V lost 7 bases, J lost 9 bases, and 10 bases lay in between.

This chain connects TRBV27 to TRBJ2-5, with 8 bases identical to TRBD2. This CDR3 is built from 14 residues. CDR1 is MNHEY and CDR2 is SMNVEV in the germline V gene (reference sequence). J gave up 5 bases and V 6 bases, and 8 bases lay outside the gene matches. Here the CDR3 DNA reads TGTGCCAGCAGGGCGGGACTAGTCCCTGAGACCCAGTACTTC. Encoded protein: CASRAGLVPETQYF.

This clone rates as medium-sized. The rearrangement uses TRBV6-6 and TRBJ1-1; D remains unclear. V was shortened by 1 base and J by 1 base, with 7 bases between the two germline ends. Germline V lookup: CDR1 MNHNY, CDR2 SVGAGI (reference sequence). This CDR3 comprises 14 residues. This chain's CDR3 is CASSYLDGNTEAFF. CDR3 in DNA: TGTGCCAGCAGTTACTTGGACGGGAACACTGAAGCTTTCTTT.

The CDR3 bases are TGTGCCACCAGCAGAGATCGAACAGGGGGCGAGGGCACTGAAGCTTTCTTT. This sequence encodes CATSRDRTGGEGTEAFF. V usage is TRBV15 and J usage is TRBJ1-1; 9 nucleotides agree with TRBD1. Per the germline V gene, CDR1 is LNHNV and CDR2 is YYDKDF (reference sequence). The CDR3 loop spans 17 amino acids. V dropped 0 bases and J dropped 4; count of bases not matched to a gene: 9.

V usage is TRBV19 and J usage is TRBJ2-7; no definite D call. The CDR3 has 13 residues. Trimming took 1 base from V and 5 from J, leaving 9 bases between them. CDR1 is LNHDA and CDR2 is SQIVND in the germline V gene (reference sequence). Here the CDR3 DNA reads TGTGCCAGTAGTATAGGGGGAATCAACGAGCAGTACTTC. Translated, it gives CASSIGGINEQYF.

The rearrangement joins TRBV6-5 to TRBJ1-2; D is unclear. Trimming took off 0 bases at V and 6 bases at J, with 17 bases between the two ends. Germline V gene data show CDR1 as MNHEY and CDR2 as SVGAGI. The CDR3 sequence is 16 residues long. The CDR3 DNA reads TGTGCCAGCAGTTACTCCCGCTATAAGGGCTTCGATGGCTACACCTTC. Its protein product is CASSYSRYKGFDGYTF.

The chain uses TRBV11-3 and TRBJ1-1, with 9 bases identical to TRBD1. The length of the CDR3 is 15 residues. V was clipped by 5 bases and J by 5 bases; unmatched bases: 9. Germline assignment: CDR1 SGHNT and CDR2 YENEEA. CDR3 nucleotides: TGTGCCAGCAGCGATCTAAACAGGGGGCGAACTGAAGCTTTCTTT. The encoded protein is CASSDLNRGRTEAFF.

The chain employs TRBV6-5 and TRBJ2-2, with 9 positions matching TRBD2. The trim removed 1 base at V and 7 bases at J, leaving 7 bases unmatched. The CDR3 runs 16 residues. CDR1 MNHEY and CDR2 SVGAGI come from the germline V gene. The CDR3 loop is CASSYYSGRVYGELFF. CDR3 nucleotides: TGTGCCAGCAGTTACTATAGCGGGAGAGTATACGGGGAGCTGTTTTTT.

The rearrangement uses TRBV9 and TRBJ2-1; 9 bases match TRBD2. The CDR3 spans 17 residues. V lost 4 bases, J lost 2 bases, and 10 bases stayed unmatched. The germline CDR1 and CDR2 sequences are SGDLS and YYNGEE. Here the CDR3 reads CASSPRISGGPYNEQFF. The CDR3, as DNA: TGTGCCAGCAGCCCCCGAATTAGCGGGGGCCCCTACAATGAGCAGTTCTTC.

CDR3 sequence: CASSLGQWGVNTEAFF. The CDR3 region has the DNA TGTGCCAGCAGTTTAGGACAGTGGGGTGTTAACACTGAAGCTTTCTTT. The rearrangement uses TRBV28 and TRBJ1-1; D might be TRBD1 (6 bases). The V end lost 2 bases, the J end lost 2 bases, and 15 bases lay between the germline ends. This CDR3 region has 16 residues. Germline V gene lookup returns CDR1 MDHEN and CDR2 SYDVKM.